This paragraph reports one TCR beta chain. The data are from a study of identical twins. In germline, CDR1 is SGHRS, CDR2 YFSETQ. Trimming cost V 0 bases and J 6 bases, with 9 bases left between them. The CDR3 extends over 13 amino acids. Via MiXCR, TCRdb re-called the 5' RACE reads, giving one row per CDR3 protein. The repertoire has 500,000 to 600,000 distinct CDR3 sequences, roughly 21% of them found once; the top ten carry about 0.91%. These data also featured in a second study, about T cells expressing NK-cell markers. From that report: It was still unclear whether expanded NKG2C+ T cell clones were HCMV specific.

The chain employs TRBV5-1 and TRBJ1-1; D remains ambiguous. This receptor was identified in a woman younger than 35 in good health. Sequencing input: CD4+ T cells sorted from blood. CDR3 bases: TGCGCCAGCAGCTTGGGTATAGTCCCTGAAGCTTTCTTT. Its translation is CASSLGIVPEAFF. The entire variable domain, with the rest obtained from reference TRBV5-1 and TRBJ1-1, is as follows: KAGVTQTPRYLIKTRGQQVTLSCSPISGHRSVSWYQQTPGQGLQFLFEYFSETQRNKGNFPGRFSGRQFSNSRSEMNVSTLELGDSALYLCASSLGIVPEAFFGQGTRLTVV.